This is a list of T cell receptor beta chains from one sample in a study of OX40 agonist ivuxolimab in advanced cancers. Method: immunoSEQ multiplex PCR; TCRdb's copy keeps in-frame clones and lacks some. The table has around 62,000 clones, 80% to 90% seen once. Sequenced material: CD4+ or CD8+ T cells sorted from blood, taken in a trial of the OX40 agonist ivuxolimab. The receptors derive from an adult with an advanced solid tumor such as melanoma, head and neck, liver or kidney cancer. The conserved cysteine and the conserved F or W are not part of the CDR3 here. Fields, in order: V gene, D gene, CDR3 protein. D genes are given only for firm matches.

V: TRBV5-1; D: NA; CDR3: ASSLGPVREQY
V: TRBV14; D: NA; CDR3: ASSQAGGRTEAF
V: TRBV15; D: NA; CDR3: ATSRDSRDQETQY
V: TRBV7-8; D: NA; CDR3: ASSFDPNYGYT
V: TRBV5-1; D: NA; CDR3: ASSIDGLAEAF
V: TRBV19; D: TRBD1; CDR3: ASSKGQGPYEQY
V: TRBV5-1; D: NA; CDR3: ASSEPPIPALLNTEAF
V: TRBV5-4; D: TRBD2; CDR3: ASSFRLAGSTDTQY
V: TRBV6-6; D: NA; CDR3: ASSKQGTEAF
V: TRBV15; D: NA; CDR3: ATSRDPGAGNTIY